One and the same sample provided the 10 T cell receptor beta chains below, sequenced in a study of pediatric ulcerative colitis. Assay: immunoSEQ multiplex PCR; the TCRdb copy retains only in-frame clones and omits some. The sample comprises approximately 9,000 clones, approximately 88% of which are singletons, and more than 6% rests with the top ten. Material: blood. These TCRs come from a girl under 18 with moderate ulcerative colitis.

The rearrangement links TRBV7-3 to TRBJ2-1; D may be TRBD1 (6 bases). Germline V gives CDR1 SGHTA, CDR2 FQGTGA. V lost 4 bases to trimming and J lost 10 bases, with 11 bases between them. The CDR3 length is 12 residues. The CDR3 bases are TGTGCCAGCAGCTCAACAGGGTACGAGCAGTTCTTC. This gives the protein CASSSTGYEQFF. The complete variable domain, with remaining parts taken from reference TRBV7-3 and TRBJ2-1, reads GAGVSQTPSNKVTEKGKYVELRCDPISGHTALYWYRQSLGQGPEFLIYFQGTGAADDSGLPNDRFFAVRPEGSVSTLKIQRTERGDSAVYLCASSSTGYEQFFGPGTRLTVL.

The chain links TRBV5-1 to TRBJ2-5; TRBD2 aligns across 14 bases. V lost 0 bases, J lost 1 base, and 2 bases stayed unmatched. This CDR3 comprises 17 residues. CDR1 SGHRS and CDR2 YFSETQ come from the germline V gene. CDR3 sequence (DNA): TGCGCCAGCAGCTTGGTGGGACTAGCGGGGGCCCAAGAGACCCAGTACTTC. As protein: CASSLVGLAGAQETQYF.

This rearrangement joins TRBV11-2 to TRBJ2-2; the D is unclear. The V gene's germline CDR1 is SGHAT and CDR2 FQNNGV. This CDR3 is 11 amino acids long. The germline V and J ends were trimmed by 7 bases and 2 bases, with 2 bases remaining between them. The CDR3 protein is CASINTGELFF. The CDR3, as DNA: TGTGCCAGCATCAACACCGGGGAGCTGTTTTTT.

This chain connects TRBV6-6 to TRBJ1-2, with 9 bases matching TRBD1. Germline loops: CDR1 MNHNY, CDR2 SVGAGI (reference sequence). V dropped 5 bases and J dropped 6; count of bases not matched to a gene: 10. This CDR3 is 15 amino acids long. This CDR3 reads CASSPPRDREDGYTF. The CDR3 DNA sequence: TGTGCCAGCAGTCCCCCCCGGGACAGGGAAGATGGCTACACCTTC.

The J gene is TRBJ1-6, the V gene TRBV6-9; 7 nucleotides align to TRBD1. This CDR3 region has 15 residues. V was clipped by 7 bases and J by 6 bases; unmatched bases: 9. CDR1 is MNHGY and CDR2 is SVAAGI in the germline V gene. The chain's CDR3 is CASTRTGEGNSPLHF. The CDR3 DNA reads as TGTGCCAGCACCAGAACAGGGGAGGGTAATTCACCCCTCCACTTT.

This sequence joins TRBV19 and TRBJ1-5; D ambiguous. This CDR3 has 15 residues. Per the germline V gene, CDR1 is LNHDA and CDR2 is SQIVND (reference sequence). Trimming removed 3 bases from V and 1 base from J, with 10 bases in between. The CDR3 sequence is CASSILGRSNQPQHF. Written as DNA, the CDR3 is TGTGCCAGTAGTATTCTGGGCAGAAGCAATCAGCCCCAGCATTTT.

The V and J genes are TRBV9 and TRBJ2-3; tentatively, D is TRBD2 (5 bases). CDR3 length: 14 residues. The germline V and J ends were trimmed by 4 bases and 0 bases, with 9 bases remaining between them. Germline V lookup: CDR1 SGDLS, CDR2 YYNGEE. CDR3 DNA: TGTGCCAGCAGCAGACTATATAGCACAGATACGCAGTATTTT. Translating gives CASSRLYSTDTQYF.

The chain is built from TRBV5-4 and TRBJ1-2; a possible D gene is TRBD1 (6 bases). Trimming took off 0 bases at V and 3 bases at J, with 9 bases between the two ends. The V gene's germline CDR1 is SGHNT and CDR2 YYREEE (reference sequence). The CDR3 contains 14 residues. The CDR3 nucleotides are TGTGCCAGCAGCTTGGAGGCAGGGGACTATGGCTACACCTTC. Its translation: CASSLEAGDYGYTF.

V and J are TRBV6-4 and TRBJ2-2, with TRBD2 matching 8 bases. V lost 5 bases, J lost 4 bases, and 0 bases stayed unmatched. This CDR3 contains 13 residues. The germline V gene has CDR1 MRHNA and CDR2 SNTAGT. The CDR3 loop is CASSSGSTGELFF. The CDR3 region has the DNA TGTGCCAGCAGTAGCGGGAGCACCGGGGAGCTGTTTTTT.

Here the CDR3 reads CASVGPGGTGGSYEQYF. CDR3 DNA: TGTGCCAGCGTAGGCCCCGGCGGGACAGGGGGCTCCTACGAGCAGTACTTC. J is TRBJ2-7 and V is TRBV28, with 11 nucleotides matching TRBD1. Germline lookup yields CDR1 MDHEN and CDR2 SYDVKM. The J segment lost 0 bases and the V segment lost 8 bases, leaving 12 bases of the junction unmatched. There are 17 residues in the CDR3.